Below, 20 T cell receptor beta chains from the same sample are listed, as sequenced in a study of CD8+CD57+ T cells in acquired aplastic anemia. In patients chosen for sequencing, flow cytometry had shown CD8+CD57+ cell expansion. TCR beta VDJ and CDR3 were profiled, and genomic DNA was the template. TCRdb reanalysed the reads using MiXCR and keeps one entry per CDR3 protein. The sample gives about 150,000 distinct CDR3 sequences, less than 60% of which show up once; about 12% is in the top ten. Sequencing was performed on sorted CD4+, CD8+, or CD8+CD57+ T cells (not recorded which) from PBMCs. These receptors were obtained from a human donor with aplastic anemia.

The chain combines TRBV20-1 with TRBJ1-1; D is unclear. V was pared by 0 bases and J by 2 bases, with 10 bases between. The CDR3 runs to 14 residues. Germline V gene data show CDR1 as DFQATT and CDR2 as SNEGSKA (reference sequence). The CDR3 region is CSARDDTTNTEAFF. The CDR3 DNA sequence: TGCAGTGCTAGAGATGACACTACCAACACTGAAGCTTTCTTT.

This clonotype was seen many times. The chain links TRBV4-1 to TRBJ2-7; 8 bases line up with TRBD2. The CDR3 consists of 18 residues. CDR1 and CDR2 (germline): MGHRA, YSYEKL. V dropped 1 base and J dropped 3; count of bases not matched to a gene: 14. In DNA, the CDR3 is TGCGCCAGCAGCCAAGTCAGGATGATGAGCGGGGGAGTCTACGAGCAGTACTTC. Protein: CASSQVRMMSGGVYEQYF.

J is TRBJ2-7 and V is TRBV29-1; TRBD2 aligns across 7 bases. The CDR3 spans 12 residues. The V gene end was trimmed by 4 bases and the J gene end by 3 bases; junction bases not matched to a gene: 3. The germline CDR1 and CDR2 sequences are SQVTM and ANQGSEA. The CDR3 region has the DNA TGCAGCGTTGCCGGGGGGATCTACGAGCAGTACTTC. Amino acids: CSVAGGIYEQYF.

The chain uses TRBV19 and TRBJ1-6; D call uncertain. The CDR3 runs to 14 residues. Germline V gene data show CDR1 as LNHDA and CDR2 as SQIVND (reference sequence). Deletions cut 1 base from V and 6 bases from J, with 7 bases between. The CDR3 here is CASSIGLINSPLHF. DNA of the CDR3: TGTGCCAGTAGTATAGGGCTAATTAATTCACCCCTCCACTTT.

This clonotype was seen ten or more times. The chain couples TRBV7-8 to TRBJ1-5; possible D gene TRBD1, 6 bases. Germline CDR1 is SGHVS and CDR2 is FQNEAQ. The germline V and J ends were trimmed by 1 base and 0 bases, with 16 bases remaining between them. This CDR3 has 18 residues. The CDR3 loop is CASSLGVPTGYSNQPQHF. CDR3 in DNA: TGTGCCAGCAGCTTAGGGGTACCGACAGGCTATAGCAATCAGCCCCAGCATTTT.

To note about this clonotype: The junction and the germline gene differ at one end; a read error may be behind it. The chain carries TRBV15 and TRBJ2-3; possibly TRBD2 for D (5 bases). Germline CDR1 reads LNHNV; CDR2 reads YYDKDF (reference sequence). The length of the CDR3 is 13 residues. CDR3: CATREAATDTQCF. The CDR3 DNA reads TGTGCCACCAGGGAGGCGGCCACAGATACGCAGTGTTTT.

The gene calls are TRBV20-1 and TRBJ2-3; no firm D call. The length of the CDR3 is 12 residues. The V end was cut by 3 bases, the J end by 0 bases, with 4 bases between. CDR1 DFQATT and CDR2 SNEGSKA come from the germline V gene (reference sequence). The DNA for the CDR3 is TGCAGTGCTAGGAGTAGCACAGATACGCAGTATTTT. Residues: CSARSSTDTQYF.

The table lists this clonotype with many counts. The chain carries TRBV4-2 and TRBJ2-2; D might be TRBD1 (5 bases). The V gene's germline CDR1 is LGHNA and CDR2 YNFKEQ. The CDR3 covers 15 residues. Deletions cut 0 bases from V and 4 bases from J, with 9 bases between. DNA of the CDR3: TGTGCCAGCAGCCAAGACGTCGACAGCACCGGGGAGCTGTTTTTT. Protein sequence: CASSQDVDSTGELFF.

The chain joins TRBV19 to TRBJ1-1; no clear D gene. CDR1 LNHDA and CDR2 SQIVND come from the germline V gene (reference sequence). Trimming stripped 2 bases from V and 4 bases from J, with 8 bases between. There are 13 residues in the CDR3. CDR3 sequence reads: CASSISSGTEAFF. CDR3 DNA: TGTGCCAGTAGTATATCCTCAGGCACTGAAGCTTTCTTT.

The table lists this clonotype with many counts. This sequence joins TRBV5-6 and TRBJ2-7; D is uncertain. Germline V CDR1 and CDR2: SGHDT, YYEEEE. The ends were cut back, 2 bases at V and 2 bases at J, with 8 bases in the middle. The CDR3 contains 13 residues. CDR3: CASSFLEAYEQYF. The DNA for the CDR3 is TGTGCCAGCAGCTTTCTAGAAGCCTACGAGCAGTACTTC.

This chain links TRBV20-1 with TRBJ2-3; 12 nucleotides match TRBD2. Germline values: CDR1 DFQATT, CDR2 SNEGSKA (reference sequence). V trimming: 5 bases; J trimming: 4 bases; junction bases outside the gene matches: 7. The CDR3 runs to 15 residues. The CDR3 protein is CSAPTSGGPADTQYF. The CDR3 DNA sequence: TGCAGTGCTCCCACTAGCGGGGGGCCAGCAGATACGCAGTATTTT.

The gene calls are TRBV19 and TRBJ2-7; 7 bases are shared with TRBD1. The CDR3 covers 12 residues. V was pared by 4 bases and J by 6 bases, with 3 bases of the junction left unmatched. Germline CDR1 LNHDA, CDR2 SQIVND (reference sequence). CDR3 bases: TGTGCCAGTAGTAAAGACAGGGCCGAGCAGTACTTC. This sequence encodes CASSKDRAEQYF.

Notes on this clonotype: A clone one base away is much larger, so this may be a read error. This chain links TRBV2 with TRBJ2-5; D is possibly TRBD2 (6 bases). Trimming took 11 bases from V and 3 from J, leaving 13 bases between them. The CDR3 is made up of 12 amino acids. Germline V lookup: CDR1 SNHLY, CDR2 FYNNEI. The DNA of the CDR3 is TGTGCCGGCTTTCGGGAGAAAGAGACCCAGTACTTC. Its protein is CAGFREKETQYF.

This clonotype was found many times. The V gene is TRBV7-9, the J gene TRBJ2-3, with TRBD2 identical over 14 bases. The germline gives CDR1 SEHNR, CDR2 FQNEAQ (reference sequence). V shed 4 bases and J 5 bases; nucleotides not matched to a gene: 5. The CDR3 has 16 amino acids. The CDR3 sequence is CASSSTSGGVLDTQYF. In DNA form, the CDR3 reads TGTGCCAGCAGCTCGACTAGCGGGGGGGTCTTAGATACGCAGTATTTT.

This clonotype was recorded at least ten times. This chain links TRBV20-1 with TRBJ2-3; 9 nucleotides align to TRBD2. Germline CDR1 and CDR2: DFQATT and SNEGSKA (reference sequence). V shed 4 bases and J 0 bases; nucleotides not matched to a gene: 11. This CDR3 is 17 amino acids long. The CDR3: CSATRLAGTTSTDTQYF. CDR3 sequence (DNA): TGCAGTGCTACGCGGCTAGCGGGGACCACTAGCACAGATACGCAGTATTTT.

This clonotype was recorded only once. The rearrangement uses TRBV5-1 and TRBJ2-2; D is unclear. Germline CDR1 and CDR2: SGHRS and YFSETQ. Trimming stripped 10 bases from V and 1 base from J, with 8 bases between. CDR3 length: 12 amino acids. CDR3 sequence: CASAMNTGELFF. The CDR3 DNA is TGCGCCTCCGCGATGAACACCGGGGAGCTGTTTTTT.

The chain is built from TRBV15 and TRBJ2-3; no reliable D call. Germline CDR1 LNHNV, CDR2 YYDKDF (reference sequence). The CDR3 spans 14 residues. V lost 1 base and J lost 3, with 8 bases in between. This CDR3 reads CATSRGTATDTQYF. The CDR3 DNA reads TGTGCCACCAGCAGAGGGACCGCTACAGATACGCAGTATTTT.

This rearrangement joins TRBV6-5 to TRBJ1-1, with 9 bases lining up with TRBD1. V shed 0 bases and J 3 bases; nucleotides not matched to a gene: 2. In germline, CDR1 is MNHEY, CDR2 SVGAGI. This CDR3 has 15 amino acids. The CDR3 DNA sequence: TGTGCCAGCAGTTACTCGACAGGGGGTTACACTGAAGCTTTCTTT. As protein: CASSYSTGGYTEAFF.

The chain combines TRBV20-1 with TRBJ2-6; 7 bases agree with TRBD1. There are 17 residues in the CDR3. The germline V gene encodes CDR1 DFQATT and CDR2 SNEGSKA (reference sequence). V dropped 6 bases and J dropped 0; count of bases not matched to a gene: 11. CDR3 sequence reads: CSARPGGTISGANVLTF. CDR3 DNA: TGCAGTGCAAGACCAGGGGGTACAATCTCTGGGGCCAACGTCCTGACTTTC.

This clonotype has a count of ten or more. The CDR3 DNA is TGTGCCAGCATCTTCCCGGGACAGCCCCCCTACGAGCAGTACTTC. Its protein is CASIFPGQPPYEQYF. The chain is built from TRBV11-3 and TRBJ2-7; 7 positions agree with TRBD1. The CDR3 runs 15 residues. V was pared by 7 bases and J by 2 bases, with 11 bases of the junction left unmatched. Germline values: CDR1 SGHNT, CDR2 YENEEA.